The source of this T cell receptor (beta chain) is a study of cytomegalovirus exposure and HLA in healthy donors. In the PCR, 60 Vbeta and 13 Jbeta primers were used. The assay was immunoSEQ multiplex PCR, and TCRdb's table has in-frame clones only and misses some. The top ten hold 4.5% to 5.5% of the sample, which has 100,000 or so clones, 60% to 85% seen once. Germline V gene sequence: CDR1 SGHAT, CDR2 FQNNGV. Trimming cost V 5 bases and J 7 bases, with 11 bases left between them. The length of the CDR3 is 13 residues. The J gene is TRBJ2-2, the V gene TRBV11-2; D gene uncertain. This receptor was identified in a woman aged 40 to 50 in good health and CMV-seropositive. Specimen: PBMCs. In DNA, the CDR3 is TGTGCCAGCAGCCCATCGAGAGGCGGGGAGCTGTTTTTT. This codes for CASSPSRGGELFF.